The 29 T cell receptor beta chains listed next were all sequenced from one sample in a study of Graves' ophthalmopathy and Graves' hyperthyroidism. Scientists amplified the TCR beta CDR3 regions from RNA transcripts. Following a first-round RT-PCR that used HTBI primers, a second-round multiplex PCR was carried out. TCRdb itself ran the multiplex PCR reads through MiXCR, one entry per CDR3 protein. The sample lists roughly 1.1 million distinct CDR3 sequences; about two fifths were seen once. The sample comprised peripheral blood or thyroid tissue (not recorded which). The receptors come from an adult man with Graves' hyperthyroidism.

This chain connects TRBV2 to TRBJ2-5, with unresolved D. The CDR3 loop spans 15 amino acids. Germline-derived CDR1 and CDR2 are SNHLY and FYNNEI. Trimming removed 10 bases at V and 5 bases at J, with 23 bases between. CDR3 coding DNA: TGTGCCACGACTTATAGGACCTCCTGGAAGGAGACCCAGTACTTC. Translated: CATTYRTSWKETQYF.

The chain links TRBV6-5 to TRBJ2-5, with 14 nucleotides matching TRBD2. Germline values: CDR1 MNHEY, CDR2 SVGAGI. This CDR3 has 15 residues. V shed 6 bases and J 7 bases; nucleotides not matched to a gene: 7. CDR3 amino acids: CASRGLAGGSGTQYF. CDR3 DNA: TGTGCCAGCAGAGGACTAGCGGGGGGTTCAGGGACCCAGTACTTC.

This clonotype was recorded many times. V gene TRBV6-5 combines with J gene TRBJ1-6; a weak D match, TRBD1 (6 bases). This CDR3 region has 13 residues. With 5 bases removed from V and 11 bases from J, the gap between germline ends came to 13 bases. Germline V gene data show CDR1 as MNHEY and CDR2 as SVGAGI. This CDR3 is CASSVRTVAPLHF. For the CDR3, the DNA is TGTGCCAGCAGTGTTCGGACAGTAGCACCCCTCCACTTT.

This clonotype was seen a handful of times. The rearrangement uses TRBV29-1 and TRBJ1-1, with unresolved D. Deletions cut 4 bases from V and 2 bases from J, with 14 bases between. The CDR3 loop spans 14 amino acids. In germline, CDR1 is SQVTM, CDR2 ANQGSEA. The CDR3 spells CSVVSAILNTEAFF. DNA for the CDR3: TGCAGCGTTGTTTCAGCGATTCTAAACACTGAAGCTTTCTTT.

This chain uses TRBV7-9 with TRBJ1-3, with D perhaps TRBD1 (6 bases). The CDR3 loop spans 17 amino acids. Trimming took 3 bases from V and 4 from J, leaving 19 bases between them. CDR1 and CDR2 (germline): SEHNR, FQNEAQ (reference sequence). The CDR3 DNA is TGTGCCAGCAGCTTGGAACCGACAGGCCTGGTGGGAAACACCATATATTTT. It translates to CASSLEPTGLVGNTIYF.

Notes on this clonotype: A junction boundary mismatches the germline segment, possibly from a read error. The J gene is TRBJ2-2, the V gene TRBV19, with TRBD1 as a possible D gene (6 bases). The CDR3 totals 9 residues. CDR1 LNHDA and CDR2 SQIVND come from the germline V gene (reference sequence). CDR3 bases: TGTGCCAGTATGGATCTCAGGGGATTT. Residues: CASMDLRGF.

V gene TRBV25-1 combines with J gene TRBJ1-2; TRBD1 matches at 7 bases. V dropped 10 bases and J dropped 0; count of bases not matched to a gene: 17. The CDR3 totals 17 residues. Germline V gives CDR1 MGHDK, CDR2 SYGVNS. CDR3 DNA: TGTGCCACCAACCAAGATACCCGACAGGGCACTAACTATGGCTACACCTTC. It codes for CATNQDTRQGTNYGYTF.

This clonotype was found many times. CDR3 nucleotides: TGCAGTGTAGGGCTACCAGCGAGGGGAGAGCAGTACTTC. This gives the protein CSVGLPARGEQYF. V gene TRBV20-1 combines with J gene TRBJ2-7; D assignment may be TRBD1 or TRBD2 (5 bases each). The CDR3 extends over 13 amino acids. Between the trimmed V and J ends, which lost 7 bases and 7 bases, there was a span of 20 bases. The germline V gene has CDR1 DFQATT and CDR2 SNEGSKA (reference sequence).

The rearrangement links TRBV18 to TRBJ2-5; the D is unclear. Germline assignment: CDR1 KGHSH and CDR2 LQKENI. Trimming shortened V by 8 bases and J by 2 bases, and 9 bases separated the two germline ends. This CDR3 has 12 amino acids. DNA for the CDR3: TGTGCCAGCACGGCGATTCAAGAGACCCAGTACTTC. This gives the protein CASTAIQETQYF.

This clonotype was picked up many times. This chain uses TRBV7-8 with TRBJ2-5; D perhaps matches TRBD1 (5 bases). The V gene's germline CDR1 is SGHVS and CDR2 FQNEAQ. Trimming left V 6 bases short and J 4 bases short, with 21 bases between. CDR3 length equals 16 residues. The CDR3 loop reads CASRNYGTGGLETQYF. CDR3 DNA sequence: TGTGCCAGCAGGAACTACGGTACAGGTGGTTTAGAGACCCAGTACTTC. The full variable domain, its missing parts supplied by reference TRBV7-8 and TRBJ2-5, is GAGVSQSPRYKVAKRGQDVALRCDPISGHVSLFWYQQALGQGPEFLTYFQNEAQLDKSGLPSDRFFAERPEGSVSTLKIQRTQQEDSAVYLCASRNYGTGGLETQYFGPGTRLLVL.

Only a few counts were recorded for this clonotype. V is TRBV12-3 or TRBV12-4 and J is TRBJ1-5, with D possibly being TRBD1 (6 bases). The CDR3 totals 14 residues. V gave up 6 bases and J gave up 7 bases, with 16 bases separating them. The CDR3, as DNA: TGTGCCAGCAGGCCACTCACAGGGACCCAGCCCCAGCATTTT. Translated, it gives CASRPLTGTQPQHF.

This chain links TRBV5-1 with TRBJ2-5, with TRBD2 identical over 12 bases. The CDR3 has 15 residues. The J segment lost 5 bases and the V segment lost 5 bases, leaving 7 bases of the junction unmatched. Germline CDR1 is SGHRS and CDR2 is YFSETQ. In nucleotides, the CDR3 is TGCGCCAGCAGACGAGCTAGCGGGGGGGCGGAGACCCAGTACTTC. This encodes CASRRASGGAETQYF.

On this clonotype: One junction end does not reproduce the germline sequence, and a read error may be involved. The chain combines TRBV10-2 with TRBJ2-5; no clear D gene. CDR1 is WSHSY, CDR2 SAAADI, per germline. The CDR3 has 18 amino acids. This chain's CDR3 is CASSESFGPDGNQGTQYF. The CDR3 DNA follows: TGCGCCAGCAGTGAGTCGTTCGGCCCGGACGGAAATCAAGGGACCCAGTACTTC.

This rearrangement joins TRBV7-8 to TRBJ2-5; TRBD1 agrees at 10 bases. The CDR3 has 14 residues. Trimming took 7 bases from V and 2 from J; bases not matched to a gene: 4. Germline CDR1 SGHVS, CDR2 FQNEAQ. DNA of the CDR3: TGTGCCAGCATCGAGGGACAGGGGCAAGAGACCCAGTACTTC. Protein: CASIEGQGQETQYF.

This chain uses TRBV6-1 with TRBJ1-1; D call uncertain. Germline assignment: CDR1 MNHNS and CDR2 SASEGT. There are 12 residues in the CDR3. Trimming pared 6 bases from V and 7 bases from J, leaving 12 bases between. The CDR3 reads CASRLTEFEAFF. CDR3 sequence (DNA): TGTGCCAGCAGATTGACCGAATTTGAAGCTTTCTTT.

Regarding this clonotype: A read error may produce the germline difference seen at one junction end. CDR3 sequence reads: CSVKGTQGF. CDR3 coding DNA: TGCAGCGTTAAAGGGACCCAGGGATTT. V usage is TRBV29-1 and J usage is TRBJ1-1; D may be TRBD1 (5 bases). Germline values: CDR1 SQVTM, CDR2 ANQGSEA. This CDR3 spans 9 amino acids.

The chain couples TRBV11-2 to TRBJ1-2; a weak D match, TRBD1 (5 bases). This CDR3 has 14 amino acids. Germline lookup yields CDR1 SGHAT and CDR2 FQNNGV. V lost 6 bases to trimming and J lost 5 bases, with 16 bases between them. The CDR3 nucleotides are TGTGCCAGCAGAGATCTAAGCAGGGAATATGGCTACACCTTC. It codes for CASRDLSREYGYTF.

The sample holds many counts of this clonotype. The rearrangement joins TRBV10-2 to TRBJ1-1; D not certain. The germline gives CDR1 WSHSY, CDR2 SAAADI. V lost 7 bases, J lost 4 bases, and 10 bases lay in between. The CDR3 covers 12 residues. CDR3 DNA: TGCGCCAGCACCTCAGTTAGCACTGAAGCTTTCTTT. Its protein is CASTSVSTEAFF.

V usage is TRBV29-1 and J usage is TRBJ1-1, with 8 bases identical to TRBD1. The CDR3 contains 13 residues. V lost 6 bases to trimming and J lost 10 bases; unmatched junction nucleotides: 13. Germline CDR1 reads SQVTM; CDR2 reads ANQGSEA. CDR3 region: CSVYDRGTSGAFF. The CDR3 DNA follows: TGCAGCGTATACGACAGGGGAACTTCGGGAGCTTTCTTT.

Comments on this clonotype: Its ends do not fully match the called genes, so a read error is possible. The CDR3, as DNA: TGTGCCATCAGTGATGAAGACAGGGCAGGGGAGACCCAGTACTTC. Its translation: CAISDEDRAGETQYF. The J gene is TRBJ2-5, the V gene TRBV6-5, with 7 bases identical to TRBD1. The CDR3 contains 15 residues. Germline V gives CDR1 MNHEY, CDR2 SVGAGI.

This clonotype was counted ten times or more. This chain's CDR3 is CASSLADSNYEQYF. Here the CDR3 DNA reads TGTGCCAGCAGCTTAGCGGACAGTAACTACGAGCAGTACTTC. The chain is built from TRBV7-6 and TRBJ2-7; a possible D gene is TRBD1 (6 bases). V was clipped by 0 bases and J by 3 bases, with 9 bases between them. The CDR3 spans 14 residues. Germline CDR1 SGHVS, CDR2 FNYEAQ.

A single count supports this clonotype. The gene calls are TRBV11-2 and TRBJ2-5, with D perhaps TRBD2 (6 bases). This CDR3 region has 15 residues. Trimming took 3 bases from V and 5 from J, leaving 16 bases between them. Germline lookup yields CDR1 SGHAT and CDR2 FQNNGV. The CDR3 bases are TGTGCCAGCAGCTTCCTAGGGGAGGCGTTGGAGACCCAGTACTTC. This sequence encodes CASSFLGEALETQYF.

This clonotype was observed at least ten times. The chain carries TRBV10-1 and TRBJ1-5; D may be TRBD1 (6 bases). The CDR3 has 21 residues. The V gene lost 3 bases and the J gene lost 2 bases, with 29 bases spanning the gap. From germline, CDR1 is WNHNN and CDR2 SYGVQD (reference sequence). Here the CDR3 reads CASSDRDTAGAGSFGNQPQHF. Written as DNA, the CDR3 is TGCGCCAGCAGTGACCGGGACACGGCCGGGGCGGGTAGCTTTGGCAATCAGCCCCAGCATTTT.

V and J are TRBV10-3 and TRBJ2-3; the D call may be TRBD1 or TRBD2 (5 bases each). V lost 5 bases to trimming and J lost 0 bases, with 24 bases between them. CDR3 length equals 19 residues. The germline V gene has CDR1 ENHRY and CDR2 SYGVKD. CDR3 region: CAISSLGRKGRTSTDTQYF. The DNA of the CDR3 is TGTGCCATCAGTTCGCTGGGACGGAAAGGTCGCACTAGCACAGATACGCAGTATTTT.

This chain connects TRBV3-1 to TRBJ2-7, with a weak D call TRBD2 (6 bases). With 4 bases removed from V and 3 bases from J, the gap between germline ends came to 13 bases. Germline V gives CDR1 LGHDT, CDR2 YNNKEL (reference sequence). The CDR3 consists of 14 residues. CDR3 in amino acids: CASSPNRDFYEQYF. In DNA form, the CDR3 reads TGTGCCAGCAGCCCCAATAGGGACTTCTACGAGCAGTACTTC.

The chain joins TRBV5-6 to TRBJ2-3; a possible D gene is TRBD2 (5 bases). This CDR3 contains 13 residues. V dropped 5 bases and J dropped 3 bases, with 10 bases sitting between them. The germline V gene has CDR1 SGHDT and CDR2 YYEEEE. CDR3 sequence: CASRGSRTDTQYF. The CDR3 DNA reads as TGTGCCAGCAGGGGGAGCAGAACAGATACGCAGTATTTT. Based on the CDR3 plus reference TRBV5-6 and TRBJ2-3, the full variable domain is DAGVTQSPTHLIKTRGQQVTLRCSPKSGHDTVSWYQQALGQGPQFIFQYYEEEERQRGNFPDRFSGHQFPNYSSELNVNALLLGDSALYLCASRGSRTDTQYFGPGTRLTVL.

This clonotype was observed many times. An end of the junction differs from the germline gene, which may be a read error. CDR3 nucleotides: TGTGCCAGCAGTCCCGCCGGGGGCTCTGGGGCCAACGTCCTGACTTTC. This gives the protein CASSPAGGSGANVLTF. The chain combines TRBV10-3 with TRBJ2-6; D perhaps matches TRBD2 (6 bases). CDR1 and CDR2 from the germline V gene are ENHRY and SYGVKD. The CDR3 loop spans 16 amino acids.

This clonotype was seen repeatedly, ten times or more. The CDR3 nucleotides are TGTGCCAGCAGCTACAGGAGTTATGGCTACACCTTC. It is translated as CASSYRSYGYTF. The rearrangement joins TRBV11-2 to TRBJ1-2, with D possibly TRBD1 on 5 matching bases. Per germline, CDR1 SGHAT and CDR2 FQNNGV. The CDR3 is 12 residues long. V was cut by 4 bases and J by 5 bases, with 8 bases left in between.

Notes on this clonotype: A much larger clonotype is one base distant, so this may be a read error. The chain has TRBV11-2 and TRBJ2-5; 8 bases agree with TRBD2. Germline V gives CDR1 SGHAT, CDR2 FQNNGV. The ends lost 5 bases at V and 7 bases at J; junction bases unmatched: 15. The CDR3 spans 16 residues. CDR3 loop: CASSLPGGVAGLTQYF. In nucleotides, the CDR3 is TGTGCCAGCAGCCTTCCGGGGGGGGTAGCGGGGCTGACCCAGTACTTC.